The 20 T cell receptor beta chains below were found in one sample sequenced in a study of T-cell reconstitution after alpha-beta-depleted transplantation in children. A TCRbeta library incorporating unique molecular identifiers was prepared. Each CDR3 protein gets one entry after TCRdb re-called the PCR reads with MiXCR. The sample includes about 980,000 distinct CDR3 sequences, about 26% of them seen just once. The sample in question was PBMCs, mostly from graft donor cells, obtained 360 days after TCRalphabeta/CD19-depleted stem cell transplant. These receptor sequences come from a boy younger than two who had a stem cell transplant for SCID, so the T cells may come from the graft donor.

Concerning this clonotype itself: This may be a read error: a much more frequent sequence differs by one nucleotide. The chain carries TRBV3-1 and TRBJ2-1; D perhaps matches TRBD1 (6 bases). The V gene's germline CDR1 is LGHDT and CDR2 YNNKEL (reference sequence). This CDR3 contains 15 residues. As DNA, the CDR3 is TGTGCCAACAGCCAAGGGGGACACCCCTACAATGAGCAGTTCTTC. Translating it yields CANSQGGHPYNEQFF.

This sequence joins TRBV12-3 or TRBV12-4 and TRBJ2-1, with D unclear. There are 12 residues in the CDR3. The V gene lost 3 bases and the J gene lost 10 bases, with 10 bases spanning the gap. In DNA, the CDR3 is TGTGCCAGCAGTTTTGTGGATGACGAGCAGTTCTTC. This codes for CASSFVDDEQFF.

This clonotype was observed a few times. This rearrangement joins TRBV2 to TRBJ2-1; 7 nucleotides line up with TRBD1. The junction had 5 bases not matched to a gene; V was cut back by 4 bases and J by 11 bases. CDR3 size: 12 residues. The germline CDR1 and CDR2 sequences are SNHLY and FYNNEI. CDR3 coding DNA: TGTGCCAGCAGTGGTACAGGGGATAAGCAGTTCTTC. This translates into CASSGTGDKQFF.

The chain carries TRBV15 and TRBJ2-1; TRBD2 aligns across 14 bases. The CDR3 is 17 residues long. CDR1 and CDR2 (germline): LNHNV, YYDKDF (reference sequence). V dropped 4 bases and J dropped 9; count of bases not matched to a gene: 11. The CDR3 nucleotides read TGTGCCACCAGCACGATCCGGACTAGCGGGGGGCTCAGTGAGCAGTTCTTC. This translates into CATSTIRTSGGLSEQFF.

The chain joins TRBV4-2 to TRBJ2-7; 9 bases are a match to TRBD2. J lost 9 bases, V lost 0 bases, and 9 bases had no gene match. The germline V gene encodes CDR1 LGHNA and CDR2 YNFKEQ. The CDR3 is 15 residues long. The CDR3 region is CASSQEGLALDRQYF. CDR3 nucleotides: TGTGCCAGCAGCCAAGAAGGACTAGCGTTGGATCGGCAGTACTTC.

This chain joins TRBV15 and TRBJ1-1; tentatively, D is TRBD1 (6 bases). Germline CDR1 is LNHNV and CDR2 is YYDKDF (reference sequence). V lost 5 bases to trimming and J lost 1 base, with 14 bases between them. The CDR3 is 15 amino acids. CDR3 sequence reads: CATSGRFRGNTEAFF. CDR3 nucleotide sequence: TGTGCCACCAGCGGGCGCTTCAGGGGGAACACTGAAGCTTTCTTT.

The gene calls are TRBV28 and TRBJ2-7, with unresolved D. This CDR3 has 14 amino acids. V was pared by 6 bases and J by 2 bases, with 14 bases between. CDR1 is MDHEN, CDR2 SYDVKM, per germline. Here the CDR3 reads CASRPSRPPYEQYF. As DNA, the CDR3 is TGTGCCAGCAGACCATCTAGACCTCCCTACGAGCAGTACTTC.

This clonotype was observed a few times. The chain combines TRBV20-1 with TRBJ2-1, with D hard to call. V lost 3 bases and J 8 bases, leaving 14 bases between the germline ends. The CDR3 extends over 13 amino acids. Germline-derived CDR1 and CDR2 are DFQATT and SNEGSKA (reference sequence). CDR3 region: CSARVISADEQFF. For the CDR3, the DNA is TGCAGTGCTAGGGTCATTTCCGCAGATGAGCAGTTCTTC.

The chain is built from TRBV4-3 and TRBJ2-6, with D hard to call. V lost 1 base and J lost 4, with 5 bases in between. Looked up from germline, CDR1 is LGHNA and CDR2 is YSLEER. CDR3 length equals 14 residues. In DNA form, the CDR3 reads TGCGCCAGCAGCCAAGCAGGCGGGGCCAACGTCCTGACTTTC. Protein product: CASSQAGGANVLTF.

This clonotype was counted between two and nine times. The chain carries TRBV29-1 and TRBJ2-5; D call uncertain. V was shortened by 2 bases and J by 5 bases, with 12 bases between the two germline ends. Germline lookup yields CDR1 SQVTM and CDR2 ANQGSEA. The CDR3 is 13 amino acids. The CDR3, as DNA: TGCAGCGTTGAAAGGCCCGGCTCGGAGACCCAGTACTTC. Protein sequence: CSVERPGSETQYF.

This clonotype was picked up a small number of times. This chain joins TRBV11-2 and TRBJ2-3, with 10 bases matching TRBD2. The CDR3 sequence is 16 residues long. V was pared by 5 bases and J by 5 bases, with 10 bases of the junction left unmatched. Per germline, CDR1 SGHAT and CDR2 FQNNGV. CDR3 amino acids: CASSPISGGAEDTQYF. The CDR3 nucleotides read TGTGCCAGCAGCCCGATCAGCGGGGGGGCCGAAGATACGCAGTATTTT.

The V gene is TRBV5-1, the J gene TRBJ2-5; D is unclear. Germline CDR1 SGHRS, CDR2 YFSETQ. Trimming removed 2 bases from V and 3 bases from J, with 8 bases in between. There are 13 residues in the CDR3. The CDR3 DNA is TGCGCCAGCAGCTTTTCGTCCGAAGAGACCCAGTACTTC. As protein: CASSFSSEETQYF.

As to this clonotype: One end of the junction varies from germline; a read error may be responsible. The CDR3 region has the DNA TGCTGTGCTAGAGATTGGGGGACTAGCGGGGGGGATGAGCAGTTCTTC. Translation gives CCARDWGTSGGDEQFF. The chain couples TRBV20-1 to TRBJ2-1, with 16 positions matching TRBD2. The CDR3 extends over 16 amino acids. Germline V CDR1 and CDR2: DFQATT, SNEGSKA (reference sequence).

This chain connects TRBV4-3 to TRBJ2-7; 9 bases match TRBD1. After removal of 1 base from V and 0 bases from J, the junction contained 10 bases not matched to a gene. Germline lookup yields CDR1 LGHNA and CDR2 YSLEER. The length of the CDR3 is 18 residues. CDR3 in amino acids: CASSQARPGQGISYEQYF. The CDR3 DNA is TGCGCCAGCAGCCAAGCGAGGCCGGGACAGGGAATCTCCTACGAGCAGTACTTC.

The chain uses TRBV5-1 and TRBJ2-1, with 9 bases aligning to TRBD1. Germline V gives CDR1 SGHRS, CDR2 YFSETQ. V lost 0 bases to trimming and J lost 8 bases; unmatched junction nucleotides: 6. This CDR3 spans 15 amino acids. The CDR3, as DNA: TGCGCCAGCAGCTTGGAGGGGACAGGGTGGCATGAGCAGTTCTTC. Protein sequence: CASSLEGTGWHEQFF.

The rearrangement joins TRBV28 to TRBJ2-3; D is ambiguous. The CDR3 is 12 residues long. The germline V gene encodes CDR1 MDHEN and CDR2 SYDVKM. V was clipped by 6 bases and J by 6 bases, with 10 bases between them. This chain's CDR3 is CASRSSPDTQYF. CDR3 bases: TGTGCCAGCAGATCGTCCCCTGATACGCAGTATTTT.

This clonotype has only a few counts. The chain recombines TRBV20-1 with TRBJ1-1; 8 bases match TRBD1. Germline CDR1 and CDR2: DFQATT and SNEGSKA (reference sequence). The junction had 11 bases not matched to a gene; V was cut back by 1 base and J by 7 bases. The CDR3 runs 15 residues. The CDR3 sequence is CSARARQGRWVEAFF. The DNA of the CDR3 is TGCAGTGCTAGAGCCCGACAGGGGAGGTGGGTTGAAGCTTTCTTT.

This CDR3 is CASSPGGGNNYGYTF. CDR3 bases: TGCGCCAGCAGCCCCGGGGGGGGAAATAACTATGGCTACACCTTC. The chain uses TRBV4-3 and TRBJ1-2, with TRBD1 as a possible D gene (5 bases). The CDR3 is made up of 15 amino acids. Trimming left V 4 bases short and J 1 base short, with 13 bases between. Germline V lookup: CDR1 LGHNA, CDR2 YSLEER.

The chain carries TRBV6-2 or TRBV6-3 and TRBJ2-7; 7 positions match TRBD2. The CDR3 extends over 16 amino acids. The J segment lost 6 bases and the V segment lost 6 bases, leaving 17 bases of the junction unmatched. Germline V CDR1 and CDR2: MNHEY, SVGEGT. The CDR3 is CASSDLSGPTPFEQYF. The CDR3, as DNA: TGTGCCAGCAGCGACCTTAGCGGGCCCACTCCTTTCGAGCAGTACTTC.

V and J are TRBV5-5 and TRBJ2-3; 12 positions agree with TRBD2. With V trimmed by 6 bases and J by 6 bases, 11 bases remained unmatched. The CDR3 is made up of 16 amino acids. CDR1 is SGHKS and CDR2 is YYEKEE in the germline V gene (reference sequence). The chain's CDR3 is CASTRSASGGADTQYF. The CDR3 coding sequence is TGTGCCAGCACCAGATCAGCTAGCGGGGGGGCCGATACGCAGTATTTT. Supplemented by reference TRBV5-5 and TRBJ2-3, the full variable domain reads DAGVTQSPTHLIKTRGQQVTLRCSPISGHKSVSWYQQVLGQGPQFIFQYYEKEERGRGNFPDRFSARQFPNYSSELNVNALLLGDSALYLCASTRSASGGADTQYFGPGTRLTVL.